This T cell receptor (beta chain) was sequenced during a study of T cells after yellow fever vaccination. Whole-study context: SMART-Seq v4 Ultra Low Input prepared libraries from low-cell fractions.

Each CDR3 protein gets one entry after TCRdb re-called the 5' RACE reads with MiXCR. Counted here are 450,000 to 650,000 distinct CDR3 sequences, 20% to 25% occurring once; the ten biggest clones make up roughly a sixth. Study results and caveats: On re-exposure, the response was weaker but peaked faster, at day 5 versus 15. Few clonotypes appeared in both CD4 and CD8 compartments. Post-booster repertoires contained most primary-vaccination clones again (96% CD4, roughly 90% CD8).

The CDR3 totals 16 residues. The V and J ends lost 1 base and 2 bases, in that order; junction bases with no gene match: 6. CDR1 and CDR2 (germline): LNHNV, YYDKDF (reference sequence). For this clonotype: The antigen is not known.

Sequenced here: PBMCs, sampled roughly 20 days after the first yellow fever vaccination. The TCR was taken from a man aged 18 to 29 who received the YFV17D yellow fever vaccine. V and J are TRBV15 and TRBJ1-2; 8 bases line up with TRBD1. CDR3: CATSRGGQEANYGYTF. The CDR3 DNA sequence: TGTGCCACCAGCAGAGGGGGACAGGAGGCAAACTATGGCTACACCTTC. Complete variable domain (other parts from reference TRBV15 and TRBJ1-2): DAMVIQNPRYQVTQFGKPVTLSCSQTLNHNVMYWYQQKSSQAPKLLFHYYDKDFNNEADTPDNFQSRRPNTSFCFLDIRSPGLGDTAMYLCATSRGGQEANYGYTFGSGTRLTVV.